Below are 17 T cell receptor beta chains sequenced from a single sample in a study of tumor-infiltrating lymphocytes in primary liver carcinoma. Unsorted whole blood yielded the blood RNA, and germline DNA was also extracted. The input was about 490 ng total RNA; TCR beta cDNA was made from it with a constant-region primer. Slightly modified ARM-PCR, run as three nested multiplex PCR rounds, produced the TCR beta libraries. It was with TRBV1-TRBV30 forward primers and a C-beta reverse primer that the first two PCR rounds were run, at 10 to 11 cycles each. TCRdb called the multiplex PCR reads again in MiXCR, with one record for every CDR3 protein. The sample has 300,000 to 350,000 distinct CDR3 sequences, approximately 65% seen once; the top ten hold about 6.3%. Sequences were obtained from peripheral blood. The receptors here all came from a man between 35 and 55 years old with primary liver carcinoma and hepatitis B virus infection.

To note about this clonotype: This clone may be a read error of a much larger clone one base away. The chain couples TRBV12-3 or TRBV12-4 to TRBJ2-1, with TRBD2 identical over 8 bases. This CDR3 has 16 amino acids. J was trimmed by 7 bases and V by 7 bases; bases with no gene match: 15. The CDR3 sequence is CASNLPAGRAGNEQFF. CDR3 DNA: TGTGCCAGCAATCTCCCCGCCGGGAGGGCTGGGAATGAGCAGTTCTTC.

The chain employs TRBV5-6 and TRBJ2-5; perhaps TRBD2 as D (5 bases). This CDR3 spans 16 amino acids. Germline V gene data show CDR1 as SGHDT and CDR2 as YYEEEE. Trimming took 0 bases from V and 2 from J, leaving 14 bases between them. CDR3 nucleotides: TGTGCCAGCAGCTTGGAGGGTCTAACGGGGCAAGAGACCCAGTACTTC. Its translation is CASSLEGLTGQETQYF.

About this clonotype itself: A clone one base away is much larger, so this may be a read error. The chain couples TRBV5-1 to TRBJ2-1; D not resolved. CDR3 length: 15 amino acids. CDR1 is SGHRS and CDR2 is YFSETQ in the germline V gene. The V and J ends lost 5 bases and 7 bases respectively, with 19 bases between them. In DNA, the CDR3 is TGCGCCAGCAGTTATACCGTGCTCCAGTGGAATGAGCAGTTCTTC. Encoded protein: CASSYTVLQWNEQFF.

This clonotype was observed at least ten times. The chain uses TRBV6-2 or TRBV6-3 and TRBJ2-7, with D uncertain. V was pared by 2 bases and J by 2 bases, with 7 bases between. Germline V lookup: CDR1 MNHEY, CDR2 SVGEGT. This CDR3 is 13 amino acids long. The CDR3, as DNA: TGTGCCAGCAGTTACCCCAACGCCTACGAGCAGTACTTC. Its protein is CASSYPNAYEQYF.

With regard to this clonotype: A read error may explain this, as a much larger clone is one base away. The chain recombines TRBV12-3 or TRBV12-4 with TRBJ2-2; D is possibly TRBD1 (6 bases). Trimming took off 7 bases at V and 4 bases at J, with 13 bases between the two ends. This CDR3 is 14 amino acids long. Here the CDR3 DNA reads TGTGCCAGCATCATTACGGACAGCACCGGGGAGCTGTTTTTT. This codes for CASIITDSTGELFF.

As for this clonotype: This may be a read error: a much more frequent sequence differs by one nucleotide. CDR3 sequence (DNA): TGCGCCAGCAGCCAGCGGGACAGAGAGACCCAGTACTTC. As protein: CASSQRDRETQYF. This chain links TRBV4-1 with TRBJ2-5; D perhaps matches TRBD1 (7 bases). CDR1 and CDR2 (germline): MGHRA, YSYEKL. V was pared by 3 bases and J by 4 bases, with 9 bases between. This CDR3 is built from 13 residues.

This clonotype was counted many times. The rearrangement links TRBV6-5 to TRBJ2-1, with 8 bases fitting TRBD1. Germline V gene lookup returns CDR1 MNHEY and CDR2 SVGAGI. V lost 4 bases and J lost 0; bases outside the gene matches: 2. The CDR3 length is 15 residues. The CDR3 nucleotides read TGTGCCAGCAGTTCTGGGACAGGCTCCTACAATGAGCAGTTCTTC. This codes for CASSSGTGSYNEQFF.

This clonotype was counted ten times or more. For the CDR3, the DNA is TGTGCCAGCAGCTTGGGGACTAGCGGATCCTACGAGCAGTACTTC. It translates to CASSLGTSGSYEQYF. The chain uses TRBV5-6 and TRBJ2-7; 10 bases agree with TRBD2. CDR3 length equals 15 residues. The germline V gene encodes CDR1 SGHDT and CDR2 YYEEEE. V gave up 0 bases and J gave up 1 base; unmatched junction bases: 1.

A word on this clonotype: Since a much larger clone is just one base distant, this may be a read error. The chain combines TRBV6-5 with TRBJ2-3; possibly TRBD2 for D (6 bases). The CDR3 runs to 17 residues. V shed 6 bases and J shed 2 bases, with 21 bases lying between them. The germline CDR1 and CDR2 sequences are MNHEY and SVGAGI. The CDR3, as DNA: TGTGCCAGCAGCCGCGAAGCCACTAGCTCCAACACAGATACGCAGTATTTT. As protein: CASSREATSSNTDTQYF.

This chain joins TRBV7-8 and TRBJ2-7, with D perhaps TRBD1 (6 bases). There are 13 residues in the CDR3. V was shortened by 10 bases and J by 5 bases, with 18 bases between the two germline ends. Per the germline V gene, CDR1 is SGHVS and CDR2 is FQNEAQ. The CDR3 DNA follows: TGTGCCAACAGGATGCAGGGGAAAGACGAGCAGTACTTC. Its translation: CANRMQGKDEQYF.

This chain uses TRBV6-6 with TRBJ2-7, with D maybe TRBD1 (6 bases). V lost 7 bases, J lost 5 bases, and 21 bases lay in between. Germline lookup yields CDR1 MNHNY and CDR2 SVGAGI (reference sequence). The CDR3 spans 15 residues. CDR3: CASMRRAGAKDEQYF. The CDR3 DNA sequence: TGTGCCAGCATGAGGCGAGCAGGGGCTAAAGACGAGCAGTACTTC.

About this clonotype: A clone one base away is much larger, so this may be a read error. V and J are TRBV10-3 and TRBJ2-4, with D unresolved. Germline V gene sequence: CDR1 ENHRY, CDR2 SYGVKD. The germline V and J ends were trimmed by 0 bases and 10 bases, with 10 bases remaining between them. This CDR3 is 13 amino acids long. CDR3 sequence: CAISESIGSIQYF. In nucleotides, the CDR3 is TGTGCCATCAGTGAGTCGATTGGGTCTATTCAGTACTTC.

The sample holds a few counts of this clonotype. V is TRBV5-1 and J is TRBJ2-3, with TRBD2 matching 7 bases. The V gene end was trimmed by 4 bases and the J gene end by 4 bases; junction bases not matched to a gene: 6. In germline, CDR1 is SGHRS, CDR2 YFSETQ. The CDR3 totals 14 residues. CDR3 DNA sequence: TGCGCCAGCAGCCCCGGGAGGTCCTCAGATACGCAGTATTTT. Translated: CASSPGRSSDTQYF.

On this clonotype itself: The junction does not match germline at one end; this may be a read error. This chain links TRBV11-2 with TRBJ1-2; D uncertain. This CDR3 has 10 residues. The germline V gene encodes CDR1 SGHAT and CDR2 FQNNGV. As DNA, the CDR3 is TGTTCCAGCAGCATGGTTGGCTACACCTTC. Translating gives CSSSMVGYTF.

V is TRBV5-1 and J is TRBJ2-7, with TRBD2 matching over 10 bases. This CDR3 has 17 amino acids. V gave up 2 bases and J gave up 10 bases; unmatched junction bases: 18. Germline V gives CDR1 SGHRS, CDR2 YFSETQ. This CDR3 is CASSFPAGGPQLIDQYF. Written as DNA, the CDR3 is TGCGCCAGCAGCTTCCCAGCGGGAGGGCCTCAACTCATCGACCAGTACTTC.

Comment on this clonotype: One base away lies a much larger clone, so this may be a sequencing read error. The chain uses TRBV6-5 and TRBJ2-7; weak D call: TRBD1 (6 bases). Germline lookup yields CDR1 MNHEY and CDR2 SVGAGI. This CDR3 region has 13 residues. The CDR3, as DNA: TGTGCCGGCAGTAAGGGGGAACCCTACGAGCAGTACTTC. This encodes CAGSKGEPYEQYF.

In regard to this clonotype: One junction end does not reproduce the germline sequence, and a read error may be involved. The gene calls are TRBV4-1 and TRBJ2-1; 8 nucleotides agree with TRBD2. Germline V gene data show CDR1 as MGHRA and CDR2 as YSYEKL. The CDR3 spans 15 residues. CDR3 in amino acids: CASSRPSGRNNEQLF. DNA of the CDR3: TGCGCCAGCAGCCGTCCCAGCGGGAGAAACAATGAGCAGTTATTC.